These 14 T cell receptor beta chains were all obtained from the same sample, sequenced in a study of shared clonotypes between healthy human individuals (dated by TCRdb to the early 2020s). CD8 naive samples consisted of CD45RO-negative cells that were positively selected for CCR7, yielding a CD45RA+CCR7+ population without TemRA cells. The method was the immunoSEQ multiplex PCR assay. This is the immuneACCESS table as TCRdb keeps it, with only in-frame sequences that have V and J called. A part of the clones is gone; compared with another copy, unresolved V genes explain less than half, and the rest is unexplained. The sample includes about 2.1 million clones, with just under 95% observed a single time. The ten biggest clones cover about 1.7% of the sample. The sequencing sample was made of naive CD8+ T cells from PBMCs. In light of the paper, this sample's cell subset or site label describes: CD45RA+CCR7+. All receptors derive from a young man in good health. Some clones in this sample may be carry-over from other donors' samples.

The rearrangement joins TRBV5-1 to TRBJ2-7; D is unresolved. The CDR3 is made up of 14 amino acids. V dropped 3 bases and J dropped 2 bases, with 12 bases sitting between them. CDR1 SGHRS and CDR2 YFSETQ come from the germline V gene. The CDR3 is CASSWGRDTYEQYF. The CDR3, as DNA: TGCGCCAGCAGCTGGGGTAGGGATACCTACGAGCAGTACTTC. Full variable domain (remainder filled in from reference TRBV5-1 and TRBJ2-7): KAGVTQTPRYLIKTRGQQVTLSCSPISGHRSVSWYQQTPGQGLQFLFEYFSETQRNKGNFPGRFSGRQFSNSRSEMNVSTLELGDSALYLCASSWGRDTYEQYFGPGTRLTVT.

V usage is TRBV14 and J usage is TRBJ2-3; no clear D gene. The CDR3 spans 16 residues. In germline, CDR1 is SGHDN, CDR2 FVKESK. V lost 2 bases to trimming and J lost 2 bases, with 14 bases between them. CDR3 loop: CASSQLRRESTDTQYF. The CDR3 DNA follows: TGTGCCAGCAGCCAATTGCGTCGAGAGTCCACAGATACGCAGTATTTT.

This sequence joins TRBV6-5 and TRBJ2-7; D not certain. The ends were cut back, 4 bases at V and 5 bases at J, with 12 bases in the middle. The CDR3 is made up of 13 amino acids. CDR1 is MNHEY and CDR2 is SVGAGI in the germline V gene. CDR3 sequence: CASSLLWGDEQYF. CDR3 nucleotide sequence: TGTGCCAGCAGTTTGCTTTGGGGTGACGAGCAGTACTTC.

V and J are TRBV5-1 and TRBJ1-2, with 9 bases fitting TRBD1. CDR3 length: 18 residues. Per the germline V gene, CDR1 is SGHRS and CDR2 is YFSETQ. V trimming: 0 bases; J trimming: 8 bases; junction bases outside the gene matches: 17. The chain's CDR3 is CASSLGDRELPLTYGYTF. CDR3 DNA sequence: TGCGCCAGCAGCTTGGGGGACAGGGAATTGCCCCTAACGTACGGCTACACCTTC.

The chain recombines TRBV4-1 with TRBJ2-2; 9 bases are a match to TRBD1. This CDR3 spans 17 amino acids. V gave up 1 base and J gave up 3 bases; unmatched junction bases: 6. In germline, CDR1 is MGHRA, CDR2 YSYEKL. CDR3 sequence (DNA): TGCGCCAGCAGCCAAGGCCCCCACAGGGGGCACACCGGGGAGCTGTTTTTT. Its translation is CASSQGPHRGHTGELFF.

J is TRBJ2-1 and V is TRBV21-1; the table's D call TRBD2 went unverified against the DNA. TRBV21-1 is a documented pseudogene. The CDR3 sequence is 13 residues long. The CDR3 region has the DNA TGTTTGAAGCCTAGCGGGAGTTGGGATGAGCAGTTCTTC. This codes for CLKPSGSWDEQFF.

CDR3 loop: CASSLEVGGELFF. Here the CDR3 DNA reads TGCGCCAGCAGCTTGGAGGTGGGCGGGGAGCTGTTTTTT. This sequence joins TRBV5-1 and TRBJ2-2; D not certain. The CDR3 consists of 13 residues. V was cut by 0 bases and J by 7 bases, with 7 bases left in between. CDR1 is SGHRS and CDR2 is YFSETQ in the germline V gene.

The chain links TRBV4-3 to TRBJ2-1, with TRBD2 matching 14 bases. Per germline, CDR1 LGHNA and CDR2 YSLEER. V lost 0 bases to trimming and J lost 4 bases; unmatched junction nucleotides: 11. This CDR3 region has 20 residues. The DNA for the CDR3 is TGCGCCAGCAGCCAAGATCTACTGGGACTAGCGGGAGTGGGTTACAATGAGCAGTTCTTC. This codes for CASSQDLLGLAGVGYNEQFF.

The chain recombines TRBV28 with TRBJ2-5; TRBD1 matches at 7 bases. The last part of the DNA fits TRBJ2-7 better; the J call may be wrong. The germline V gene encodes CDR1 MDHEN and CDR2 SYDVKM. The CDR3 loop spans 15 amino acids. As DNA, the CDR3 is TGTGCCAGCAGTAAACGTCGGGACAGTAACTACGAGCAGTACTTC. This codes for CASSKRRDSNYEQYF.

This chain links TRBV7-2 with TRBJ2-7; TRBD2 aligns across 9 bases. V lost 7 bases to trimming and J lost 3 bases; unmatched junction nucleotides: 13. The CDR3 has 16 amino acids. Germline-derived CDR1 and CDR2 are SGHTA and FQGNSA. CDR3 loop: CASNSHGQTSGYEQYF. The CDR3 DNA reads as TGTGCCAGCAACAGCCATGGGCAGACTAGCGGCTACGAGCAGTACTTC.

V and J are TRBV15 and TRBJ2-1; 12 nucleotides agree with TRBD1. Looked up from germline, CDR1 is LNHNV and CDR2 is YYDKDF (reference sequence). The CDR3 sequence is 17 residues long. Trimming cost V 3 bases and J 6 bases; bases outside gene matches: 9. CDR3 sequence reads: CATSRQPGQGASNEQFF. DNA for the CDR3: TGTGCCACCAGCAGGCAGCCGGGACAGGGGGCGAGCAATGAGCAGTTCTTC.

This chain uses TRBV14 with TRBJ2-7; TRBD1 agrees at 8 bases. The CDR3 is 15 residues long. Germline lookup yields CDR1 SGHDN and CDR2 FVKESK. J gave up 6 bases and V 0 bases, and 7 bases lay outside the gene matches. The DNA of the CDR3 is TGTGCCAGCAGCCAAGAAGGCAGGGGGCGCTTCGAGCAGTACTTC. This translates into CASSQEGRGRFEQYF.

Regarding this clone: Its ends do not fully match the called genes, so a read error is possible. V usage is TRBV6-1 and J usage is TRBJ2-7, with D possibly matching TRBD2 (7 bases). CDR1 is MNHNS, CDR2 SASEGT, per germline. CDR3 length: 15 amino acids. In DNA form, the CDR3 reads TGTGCCAGCAGGGAAGCGGGGACATCGACCTACGAGCAGTACTTC. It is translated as CASREAGTSTYEQYF.

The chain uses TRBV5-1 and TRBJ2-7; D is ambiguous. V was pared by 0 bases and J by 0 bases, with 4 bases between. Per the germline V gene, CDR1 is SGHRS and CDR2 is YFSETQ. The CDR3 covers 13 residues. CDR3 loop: CASSLVPSYEQYF. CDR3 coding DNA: TGCGCCAGCAGCTTGGTGCCCTCCTACGAGCAGTACTTC.